This T cell receptor beta chain derives from a study of blood T cell repertoires in COVID-19. Profiled with immunoSEQ multiplex PCR; TCRdb holds only in-frame clones, not every one. There are approximately 200,000 clones in the sample; about 85% occur only once, and around 0.89% lies in the top ten. This clone was observed a handful of times. Germline CDR1 reads SGHVS; CDR2 reads FQNEAQ. With V trimmed by 5 bases and J by 8 bases, 6 bases remained unmatched. This CDR3 comprises 14 residues. The genes are TRBV7-8 and TRBJ1-6, with TRBD1 matching over 7 bases. Sequencing used peripheral blood. This clonotype was sampled from a man aged 40-49 years with acute or convalescent COVID-19. The DNA of the CDR3 is TGTGCCAGCAGCCATGGACAGGCCGATTCACCCCTCCACTTT. It encodes CASSHGQADSPLHF.